The 20 T cell receptor beta chains listed next were all sequenced from one sample in a study of T-cell memory formation after mild COVID-19. Each CDR3 protein is one row after TCRdb ran MiXCR on the 5' RACE reads. Seen here are 560,000 or so distinct CDR3 sequences, 17% observed once, and the top ten hold 8.1%. Sample: PBMCs or a T cell subset sorted from them (not recorded which). These receptors were taken from an adult woman who had mild COVID-19 (a few samples of this study predate the infection). Cell type and time point are not known.

The chain uses TRBV20-1 and TRBJ2-7; the D gene could be TRBD1 or TRBD2 (5 bases each). Germline V lookup: CDR1 DFQATT, CDR2 SNEGSKA (reference sequence). The CDR3 has 15 residues. Trimming took off 0 bases at V and 0 bases at J, with 12 bases between the two ends. The CDR3, as DNA: TGCAGTGCTAGAGATATAGAGGGGTCCTCCTACGAGCAGTACTTC. Translated, it gives CSARDIEGSSYEQYF.

This clonotype was detected a few times. The chain couples TRBV12-3 or TRBV12-4 to TRBJ1-2, with D tentatively TRBD1 (6 bases). V lost 3 bases, J lost 8 bases, and 16 bases lay in between. This CDR3 has 14 amino acids. As DNA, the CDR3 is TGTGCCAGCAGTTTGGTAGCAGTGGGACAAGGCTACACCTTC. Translation: CASSLVAVGQGYTF.

There are a few counts of this clonotype. The chain has TRBV28 and TRBJ2-1, with 9 bases that match TRBD2. After removal of 6 bases from V and 7 bases from J, the junction contained 10 bases not matched to a gene. The CDR3 extends over 15 amino acids. Germline lookup yields CDR1 MDHEN and CDR2 SYDVKM. This CDR3 is CASSSPTSGVNEQFF. CDR3 DNA sequence: TGTGCCAGCAGCTCCCCGACTAGCGGAGTGAATGAGCAGTTCTTC.

This sequence joins TRBV6-6 and TRBJ2-3; TRBD1 aligns across 7 bases. The germline CDR1 and CDR2 sequences are MNHNY and SVGAGI (reference sequence). This CDR3 region has 13 residues. The V segment lost 6 bases and the J segment 2 bases; nucleotides outside the gene matches: 2. The CDR3 reads CASRGTATDTQYF. Written as DNA, the CDR3 is TGTGCCAGCAGGGGGACAGCCACAGATACGCAGTATTTT.

V gene TRBV30 combines with J gene TRBJ1-1; D might be TRBD1 (5 bases). This CDR3 spans 13 amino acids. The germline V gene encodes CDR1 GTSNPN and CDR2 SVGIG (reference sequence). Trimming removed 5 bases from V and 11 bases from J, with 21 bases in between. The CDR3 coding sequence is TGTGCCTGGCAGGTTCAGGGAGTTAGTTGGGCTTTCTTT. This translates into CAWQVQGVSWAFF.

The CDR3 DNA is TGCGCCAGCAGCGACGGACAGGGGAGCTCCTACGAGCAGTACTTC. Translating gives CASSDGQGSSYEQYF. The chain carries TRBV5-1 and TRBJ2-7; 9 bases are a match to TRBD1. The V gene end was trimmed by 4 bases and the J gene end by 0 bases; junction bases not matched to a gene: 5. This CDR3 region has 15 residues. Germline-derived CDR1 and CDR2 are SGHRS and YFSETQ. Full variable domain (outside the CDR3, taken from reference TRBV5-1 and TRBJ2-7): KAGVTQTPRYLIKTRGQQVTLSCSPISGHRSVSWYQQTPGQGLQFLFEYFSETQRNKGNFPGRFSGRQFSNSRSEMNVSTLELGDSALYLCASSDGQGSSYEQYFGPGTRLTVT.

The table lists this clonotype with many counts. The chain has TRBV4-1 and TRBJ2-7, with 8 bases aligning to TRBD1. CDR1 and CDR2 (germline): MGHRA, YSYEKL. There are 13 residues in the CDR3. V lost 2 bases, J lost 4 bases, and 1 base stayed unmatched. The DNA for the CDR3 is TGCGCCAGCAGCCAACAGGGGGCTTACGAGCAGTACTTC. The encoded protein is CASSQQGAYEQYF.

A few counts support this clonotype. The chain uses TRBV18 and TRBJ1-2; unclear D gene. From germline, CDR1 is KGHSH and CDR2 LQKENI. The CDR3 runs 16 residues. Deletions cut 1 base from V and 2 bases from J, with 14 bases between. The CDR3 bases are TGTGCCAGCTCACCACTTACGGGCGATCTAAACTATGGCTACACCTTC. Protein product: CASSPLTGDLNYGYTF. The complete variable domain, with remaining parts taken from reference TRBV18 and TRBJ1-2, reads NAGVMQNPRHLVRRRGQEARLRCSPMKGHSHVYWYRQLPEEGLKFMVYLQKENIIDESGMPKERFSAEFPKEGPSILRIQQVVRGDSAAYFCASSPLTGDLNYGYTFGSGTRLTVV.

This clonotype has more than one count but fewer than ten. The chain links TRBV6-4 to TRBJ2-2, with TRBD2 as a possible D gene (5 bases). This CDR3 comprises 15 residues. V was clipped by 0 bases and J by 4 bases, with 9 bases between them. Germline V gene lookup returns CDR1 MRHNA and CDR2 SNTAGT. Here the CDR3 reads CASSDSGVGTGELFF. The CDR3 nucleotides are TGTGCCAGCAGTGACTCGGGAGTAGGCACCGGGGAGCTGTTTTTT.

The chain has TRBV2 and TRBJ2-7; 10 nucleotides agree with TRBD2. The CDR3 has 13 residues. The germline V gene encodes CDR1 SNHLY and CDR2 FYNNEI. Unmatched junction bases numbered 4, after V lost 8 bases and J lost 3 bases. The chain's CDR3 is CASRTSGIYEQYF. CDR3 coding DNA: TGTGCCAGCCGCACTAGCGGGATCTACGAGCAGTACTTC.

There are a few counts of this clonotype. V is TRBV5-1 and J is TRBJ2-7; D not resolved. V lost 0 bases and J 2 bases, leaving 9 bases between the germline ends. This CDR3 has 14 residues. CDR1 and CDR2 from the germline V gene are SGHRS and YFSETQ. CDR3 in DNA: TGCGCCAGCAGCTTGGAAGTCCCTACCTACGAGCAGTACTTC. Translation: CASSLEVPTYEQYF.

This clonotype turned up a few times. The genes are TRBV24-1 and TRBJ2-1; D uncertain. Germline assignment: CDR1 KGHDR and CDR2 SFDVKD. CDR3 size: 14 residues. Trimming removed 4 bases from V and 8 bases from J, with 14 bases in between. CDR3 in amino acids: CATSDGQIGDEQFF. CDR3 bases: TGTGCCACCAGTGACGGGCAGATTGGCGATGAGCAGTTCTTC.

In this sample, this clonotype turned up a few times. The rearrangement joins TRBV7-2 to TRBJ1-1; unclear D gene. Looked up from germline, CDR1 is SGHTA and CDR2 is FQGNSA. The CDR3 loop spans 15 amino acids. V was pared by 2 bases and J by 0 bases, with 10 bases between. CDR3 sequence (DNA): TGTGCCAGCAGCTTAATGGGCAGCATGAACACTGAAGCTTTCTTT. Translated: CASSLMGSMNTEAFF.

This clonotype was counted a few times. J is TRBJ2-5 and V is TRBV20-1, with 8 bases that match TRBD2. Germline V gene lookup returns CDR1 DFQATT and CDR2 SNEGSKA (reference sequence). The CDR3 consists of 17 residues. With 0 bases clipped from V and 0 bases from J, the junction kept 9 bases outside the gene matches. The CDR3 region has the DNA TGCAGTGCTAGAGACTTTCGGCGGGAGGAAAACCAAGAGACCCAGTACTTC. This translates into CSARDFRREENQETQYF.

This clonotype was picked up a small number of times. The chain combines TRBV10-3 with TRBJ2-7, with D hard to call. With 3 bases removed from V and 3 bases from J, the gap between germline ends came to 12 bases. Germline V gene lookup returns CDR1 ENHRY and CDR2 SYGVKD. This CDR3 is 14 amino acids long. As DNA, the CDR3 is TGTGCCATCAGTGATCTAAACGCCGGCTACGAGCAGTACTTC. This translates into CAISDLNAGYEQYF.

The genes are TRBV6-6 and TRBJ2-7, with 10 bases identical to TRBD2. The CDR3 consists of 17 residues. The V segment lost 0 bases and the J segment 6 bases; nucleotides outside the gene matches: 11. Germline CDR1 MNHNY, CDR2 SVGAGI (reference sequence). CDR3 DNA: TGTGCCAGCAGTTACTCGATTAGGACTAGCGGTATGGGCGAGCAGTACTTC. It translates to CASSYSIRTSGMGEQYF.

J is TRBJ1-1 and V is TRBV7-9, with a weak D call TRBD1 (5 bases). Germline V gene data show CDR1 as SEHNR and CDR2 as FQNEAQ (reference sequence). The CDR3 is made up of 15 amino acids. V dropped 1 base and J dropped 4 bases, with 13 bases sitting between them. The CDR3 loop is CASSLVGGSGTEAFF. In DNA, the CDR3 is TGTGCCAGCAGCTTAGTCGGGGGGTCGGGCACTGAAGCTTTCTTT.

This clonotype has more than one count but fewer than ten. The rearrangement links TRBV29-1 to TRBJ2-3; 14 bases map to TRBD2. Per germline, CDR1 SQVTM and CDR2 ANQGSEA. Trimming cost V 6 bases and J 4 bases; bases outside gene matches: 6. The CDR3 has 15 amino acids. The CDR3, as DNA: TGCAGCGTGGGGACTAGCGGGAGTAGGGCAGATACGCAGTATTTT. Amino acid sequence: CSVGTSGSRADTQYF.

The chain recombines TRBV12-3 or TRBV12-4 with TRBJ2-2; D perhaps matches TRBD1 (6 bases). CDR3 length: 15 amino acids. V shed 5 bases and J shed 0 bases, with 10 bases lying between them. CDR3 loop: CASSGQNSNTGELFF. For the CDR3, the DNA is TGTGCCAGCAGTGGACAGAACTCGAACACCGGGGAGCTGTTTTTT.

This clonotype was counted only a few times. The CDR3 DNA reads as TGTGCCAGCAGCGAAACAGGGGTGGGCGAGCAGTACTTC. Amino acids: CASSETGVGEQYF. V gene TRBV7-9 combines with J gene TRBJ2-7; 7 nucleotides line up with TRBD1. This CDR3 is 13 amino acids long. In germline, CDR1 is SEHNR, CDR2 FQNEAQ (reference sequence). V lost 5 bases and J lost 6; bases outside the gene matches: 7.